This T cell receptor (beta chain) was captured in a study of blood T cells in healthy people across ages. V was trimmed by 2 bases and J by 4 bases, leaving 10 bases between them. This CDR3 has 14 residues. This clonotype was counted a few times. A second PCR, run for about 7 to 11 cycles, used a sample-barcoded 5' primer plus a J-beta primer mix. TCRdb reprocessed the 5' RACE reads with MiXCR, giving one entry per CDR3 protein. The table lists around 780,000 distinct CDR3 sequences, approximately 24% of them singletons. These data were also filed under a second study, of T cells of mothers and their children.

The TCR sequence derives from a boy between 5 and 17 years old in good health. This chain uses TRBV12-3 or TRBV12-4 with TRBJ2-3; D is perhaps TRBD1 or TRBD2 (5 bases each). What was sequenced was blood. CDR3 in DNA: TGTGCCAGCAGTTTATTTGAGGGGTCAGATACGCAGTATTTT. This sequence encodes CASSLFEGSDTQYF.